This TCR beta chain was found in a study of blood T cell repertoires in COVID-19. Study summary: Spain, Italy and the United States supplied samples that represented acute and convalescent COVID-19. PBMCs, B-cell-depleted T cells, or T cells were the source of the cDNA or gDNA that made up the material.

Assay used: immunoSEQ multiplex PCR; TCRdb lists only in-frame clones, some missing. Among roughly 140,000 clones listed, around 91% were seen once. The CDR3 sequence is 14 residues long. V was cut by 0 bases and J by 3 bases, with 10 bases left in between. Germline-derived CDR1 and CDR2 are SGHRS and YFSETQ. This chain links TRBV5-1 with TRBJ2-7, with D possibly TRBD2 on 6 matching bases. The sequence was obtained from a woman aged 55-69 years with active COVID-19. The source material was peripheral blood. In DNA, the CDR3 is TGCGCCAGCAGCTTGGAGGCGGGGCACTACGAGCAGTACTTC. The encoded protein is CASSLEAGHYEQYF. Variable domain in full (rest from reference TRBV5-1 and TRBJ2-7): KAGVTQTPRYLIKTRGQQVTLSCSPISGHRSVSWYQQTPGQGLQFLFEYFSETQRNKGNFPGRFSGRQFSNSRSEMNVSTLELGDSALYLCASSLEAGHYEQYFGPGTRLTVT.